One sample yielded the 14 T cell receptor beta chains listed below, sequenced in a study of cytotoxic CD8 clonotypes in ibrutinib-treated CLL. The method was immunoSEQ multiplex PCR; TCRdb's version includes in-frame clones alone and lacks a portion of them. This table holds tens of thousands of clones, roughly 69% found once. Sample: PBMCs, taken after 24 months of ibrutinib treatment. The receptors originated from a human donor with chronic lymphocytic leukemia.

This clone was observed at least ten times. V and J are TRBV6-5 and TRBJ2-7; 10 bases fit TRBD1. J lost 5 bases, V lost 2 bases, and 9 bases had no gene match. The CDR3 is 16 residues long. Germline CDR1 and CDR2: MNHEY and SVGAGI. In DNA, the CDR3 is TGTGCCAGCAGTTACCCCGGGGACAGGGGACGACACGAGCAGTACTTC. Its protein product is CASSYPGDRGRHEQYF.

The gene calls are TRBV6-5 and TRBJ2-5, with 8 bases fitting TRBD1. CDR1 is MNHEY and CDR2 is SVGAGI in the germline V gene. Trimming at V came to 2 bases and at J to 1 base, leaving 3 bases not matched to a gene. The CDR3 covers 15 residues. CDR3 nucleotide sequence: TGTGCCAGCAGTTACCAGGGACAGGTCCAAGAGACCCAGTACTTC. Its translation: CASSYQGQVQETQYF.

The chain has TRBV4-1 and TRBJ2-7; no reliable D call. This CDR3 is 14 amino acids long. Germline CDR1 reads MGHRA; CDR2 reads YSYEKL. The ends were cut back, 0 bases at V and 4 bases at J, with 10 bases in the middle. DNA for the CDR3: TGCGCCAGCAGCCAAGACATCGGCACTTACGAGCAGTACTTC. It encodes CASSQDIGTYEQYF.

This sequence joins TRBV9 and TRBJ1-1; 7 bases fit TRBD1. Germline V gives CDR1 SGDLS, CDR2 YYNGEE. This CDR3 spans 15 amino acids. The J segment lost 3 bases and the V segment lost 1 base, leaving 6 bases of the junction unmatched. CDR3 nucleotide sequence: TGTGCCAGCAGCGTAAACTGGGACAGATACACTGAAGCTTTCTTT. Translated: CASSVNWDRYTEAFF.

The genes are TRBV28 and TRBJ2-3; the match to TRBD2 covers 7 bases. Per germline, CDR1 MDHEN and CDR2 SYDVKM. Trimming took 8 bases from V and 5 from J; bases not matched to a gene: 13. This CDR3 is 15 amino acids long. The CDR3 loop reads CASAVSSGERDTQYF. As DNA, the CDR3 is TGTGCCAGCGCCGTGTCCAGCGGGGAGCGAGATACGCAGTATTTT.

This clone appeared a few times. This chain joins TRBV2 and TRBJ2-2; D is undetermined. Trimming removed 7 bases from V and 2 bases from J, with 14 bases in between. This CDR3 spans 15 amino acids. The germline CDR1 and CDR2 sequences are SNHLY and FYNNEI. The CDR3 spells CASTEQGINTGELFF. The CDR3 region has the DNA TGTGCCAGCACCGAGCAAGGGATTAACACCGGGGAGCTGTTTTTT.

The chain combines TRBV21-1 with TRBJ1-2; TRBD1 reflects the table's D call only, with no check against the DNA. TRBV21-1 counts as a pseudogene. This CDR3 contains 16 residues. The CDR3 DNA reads TGTGCCAGCTCGATCCGAGGGGGCGCAGGAGACTATGGCTACACCTTC. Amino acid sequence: CASSIRGGAGDYGYTF.

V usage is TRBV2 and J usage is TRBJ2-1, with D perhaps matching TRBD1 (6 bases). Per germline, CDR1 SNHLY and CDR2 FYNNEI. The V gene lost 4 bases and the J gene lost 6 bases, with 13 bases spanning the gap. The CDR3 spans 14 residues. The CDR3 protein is CASSATDRRNEQFF. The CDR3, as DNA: TGTGCCAGCAGTGCTACGGACAGACGCAATGAGCAGTTCTTC.

CDR3 sequence reads: CASNVLSGTSSSYEQYF. Written as DNA, the CDR3 is TGTGCCAGCAACGTACTCAGTGGGACATCGAGCTCCTACGAGCAGTACTTC. The genes are TRBV27 and TRBJ2-7; D may be TRBD1 (6 bases). The germline CDR1 and CDR2 sequences are MNHEY and SMNVEV (reference sequence). V lost 7 bases and J lost 0, with 22 bases in between. This CDR3 is 17 amino acids long.

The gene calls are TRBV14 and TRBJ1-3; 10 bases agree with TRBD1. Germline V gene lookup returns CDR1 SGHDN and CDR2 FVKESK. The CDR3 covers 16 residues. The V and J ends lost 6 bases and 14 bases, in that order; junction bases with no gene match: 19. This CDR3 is CASSYRQGALRHRLYF. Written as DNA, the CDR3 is TGTGCCAGCAGTTATAGACAGGGGGCCCTCCGACATCGATTATATTTT.

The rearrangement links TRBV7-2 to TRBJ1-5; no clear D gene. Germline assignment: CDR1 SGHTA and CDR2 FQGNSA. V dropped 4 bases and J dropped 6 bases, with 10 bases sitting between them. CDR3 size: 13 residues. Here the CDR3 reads CASSSNRGQPQHF. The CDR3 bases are TGTGCCAGCAGCTCGAATCGGGGTCAGCCCCAGCATTTT.

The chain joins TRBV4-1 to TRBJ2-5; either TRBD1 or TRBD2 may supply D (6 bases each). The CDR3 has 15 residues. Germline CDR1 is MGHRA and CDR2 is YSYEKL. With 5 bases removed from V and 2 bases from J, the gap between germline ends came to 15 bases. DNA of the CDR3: TGCGCCAGCAGCGCAAGGGGCGGGACACAAGAGACCCAGTACTTC. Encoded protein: CASSARGGTQETQYF.

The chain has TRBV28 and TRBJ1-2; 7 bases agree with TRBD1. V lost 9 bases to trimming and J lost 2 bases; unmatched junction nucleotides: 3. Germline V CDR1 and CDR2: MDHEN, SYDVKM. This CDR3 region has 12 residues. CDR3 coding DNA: TGTGCCAGTCTACAGGGGAACTATGGCTACACCTTC. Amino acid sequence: CASLQGNYGYTF.

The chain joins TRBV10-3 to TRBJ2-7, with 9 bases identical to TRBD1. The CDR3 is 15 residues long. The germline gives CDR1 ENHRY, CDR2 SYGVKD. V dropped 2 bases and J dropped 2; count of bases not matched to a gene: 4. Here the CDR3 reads CAISEGTGIAYEQYF. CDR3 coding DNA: TGTGCCATCAGTGAGGGGACAGGGATCGCCTACGAGCAGTACTTC.